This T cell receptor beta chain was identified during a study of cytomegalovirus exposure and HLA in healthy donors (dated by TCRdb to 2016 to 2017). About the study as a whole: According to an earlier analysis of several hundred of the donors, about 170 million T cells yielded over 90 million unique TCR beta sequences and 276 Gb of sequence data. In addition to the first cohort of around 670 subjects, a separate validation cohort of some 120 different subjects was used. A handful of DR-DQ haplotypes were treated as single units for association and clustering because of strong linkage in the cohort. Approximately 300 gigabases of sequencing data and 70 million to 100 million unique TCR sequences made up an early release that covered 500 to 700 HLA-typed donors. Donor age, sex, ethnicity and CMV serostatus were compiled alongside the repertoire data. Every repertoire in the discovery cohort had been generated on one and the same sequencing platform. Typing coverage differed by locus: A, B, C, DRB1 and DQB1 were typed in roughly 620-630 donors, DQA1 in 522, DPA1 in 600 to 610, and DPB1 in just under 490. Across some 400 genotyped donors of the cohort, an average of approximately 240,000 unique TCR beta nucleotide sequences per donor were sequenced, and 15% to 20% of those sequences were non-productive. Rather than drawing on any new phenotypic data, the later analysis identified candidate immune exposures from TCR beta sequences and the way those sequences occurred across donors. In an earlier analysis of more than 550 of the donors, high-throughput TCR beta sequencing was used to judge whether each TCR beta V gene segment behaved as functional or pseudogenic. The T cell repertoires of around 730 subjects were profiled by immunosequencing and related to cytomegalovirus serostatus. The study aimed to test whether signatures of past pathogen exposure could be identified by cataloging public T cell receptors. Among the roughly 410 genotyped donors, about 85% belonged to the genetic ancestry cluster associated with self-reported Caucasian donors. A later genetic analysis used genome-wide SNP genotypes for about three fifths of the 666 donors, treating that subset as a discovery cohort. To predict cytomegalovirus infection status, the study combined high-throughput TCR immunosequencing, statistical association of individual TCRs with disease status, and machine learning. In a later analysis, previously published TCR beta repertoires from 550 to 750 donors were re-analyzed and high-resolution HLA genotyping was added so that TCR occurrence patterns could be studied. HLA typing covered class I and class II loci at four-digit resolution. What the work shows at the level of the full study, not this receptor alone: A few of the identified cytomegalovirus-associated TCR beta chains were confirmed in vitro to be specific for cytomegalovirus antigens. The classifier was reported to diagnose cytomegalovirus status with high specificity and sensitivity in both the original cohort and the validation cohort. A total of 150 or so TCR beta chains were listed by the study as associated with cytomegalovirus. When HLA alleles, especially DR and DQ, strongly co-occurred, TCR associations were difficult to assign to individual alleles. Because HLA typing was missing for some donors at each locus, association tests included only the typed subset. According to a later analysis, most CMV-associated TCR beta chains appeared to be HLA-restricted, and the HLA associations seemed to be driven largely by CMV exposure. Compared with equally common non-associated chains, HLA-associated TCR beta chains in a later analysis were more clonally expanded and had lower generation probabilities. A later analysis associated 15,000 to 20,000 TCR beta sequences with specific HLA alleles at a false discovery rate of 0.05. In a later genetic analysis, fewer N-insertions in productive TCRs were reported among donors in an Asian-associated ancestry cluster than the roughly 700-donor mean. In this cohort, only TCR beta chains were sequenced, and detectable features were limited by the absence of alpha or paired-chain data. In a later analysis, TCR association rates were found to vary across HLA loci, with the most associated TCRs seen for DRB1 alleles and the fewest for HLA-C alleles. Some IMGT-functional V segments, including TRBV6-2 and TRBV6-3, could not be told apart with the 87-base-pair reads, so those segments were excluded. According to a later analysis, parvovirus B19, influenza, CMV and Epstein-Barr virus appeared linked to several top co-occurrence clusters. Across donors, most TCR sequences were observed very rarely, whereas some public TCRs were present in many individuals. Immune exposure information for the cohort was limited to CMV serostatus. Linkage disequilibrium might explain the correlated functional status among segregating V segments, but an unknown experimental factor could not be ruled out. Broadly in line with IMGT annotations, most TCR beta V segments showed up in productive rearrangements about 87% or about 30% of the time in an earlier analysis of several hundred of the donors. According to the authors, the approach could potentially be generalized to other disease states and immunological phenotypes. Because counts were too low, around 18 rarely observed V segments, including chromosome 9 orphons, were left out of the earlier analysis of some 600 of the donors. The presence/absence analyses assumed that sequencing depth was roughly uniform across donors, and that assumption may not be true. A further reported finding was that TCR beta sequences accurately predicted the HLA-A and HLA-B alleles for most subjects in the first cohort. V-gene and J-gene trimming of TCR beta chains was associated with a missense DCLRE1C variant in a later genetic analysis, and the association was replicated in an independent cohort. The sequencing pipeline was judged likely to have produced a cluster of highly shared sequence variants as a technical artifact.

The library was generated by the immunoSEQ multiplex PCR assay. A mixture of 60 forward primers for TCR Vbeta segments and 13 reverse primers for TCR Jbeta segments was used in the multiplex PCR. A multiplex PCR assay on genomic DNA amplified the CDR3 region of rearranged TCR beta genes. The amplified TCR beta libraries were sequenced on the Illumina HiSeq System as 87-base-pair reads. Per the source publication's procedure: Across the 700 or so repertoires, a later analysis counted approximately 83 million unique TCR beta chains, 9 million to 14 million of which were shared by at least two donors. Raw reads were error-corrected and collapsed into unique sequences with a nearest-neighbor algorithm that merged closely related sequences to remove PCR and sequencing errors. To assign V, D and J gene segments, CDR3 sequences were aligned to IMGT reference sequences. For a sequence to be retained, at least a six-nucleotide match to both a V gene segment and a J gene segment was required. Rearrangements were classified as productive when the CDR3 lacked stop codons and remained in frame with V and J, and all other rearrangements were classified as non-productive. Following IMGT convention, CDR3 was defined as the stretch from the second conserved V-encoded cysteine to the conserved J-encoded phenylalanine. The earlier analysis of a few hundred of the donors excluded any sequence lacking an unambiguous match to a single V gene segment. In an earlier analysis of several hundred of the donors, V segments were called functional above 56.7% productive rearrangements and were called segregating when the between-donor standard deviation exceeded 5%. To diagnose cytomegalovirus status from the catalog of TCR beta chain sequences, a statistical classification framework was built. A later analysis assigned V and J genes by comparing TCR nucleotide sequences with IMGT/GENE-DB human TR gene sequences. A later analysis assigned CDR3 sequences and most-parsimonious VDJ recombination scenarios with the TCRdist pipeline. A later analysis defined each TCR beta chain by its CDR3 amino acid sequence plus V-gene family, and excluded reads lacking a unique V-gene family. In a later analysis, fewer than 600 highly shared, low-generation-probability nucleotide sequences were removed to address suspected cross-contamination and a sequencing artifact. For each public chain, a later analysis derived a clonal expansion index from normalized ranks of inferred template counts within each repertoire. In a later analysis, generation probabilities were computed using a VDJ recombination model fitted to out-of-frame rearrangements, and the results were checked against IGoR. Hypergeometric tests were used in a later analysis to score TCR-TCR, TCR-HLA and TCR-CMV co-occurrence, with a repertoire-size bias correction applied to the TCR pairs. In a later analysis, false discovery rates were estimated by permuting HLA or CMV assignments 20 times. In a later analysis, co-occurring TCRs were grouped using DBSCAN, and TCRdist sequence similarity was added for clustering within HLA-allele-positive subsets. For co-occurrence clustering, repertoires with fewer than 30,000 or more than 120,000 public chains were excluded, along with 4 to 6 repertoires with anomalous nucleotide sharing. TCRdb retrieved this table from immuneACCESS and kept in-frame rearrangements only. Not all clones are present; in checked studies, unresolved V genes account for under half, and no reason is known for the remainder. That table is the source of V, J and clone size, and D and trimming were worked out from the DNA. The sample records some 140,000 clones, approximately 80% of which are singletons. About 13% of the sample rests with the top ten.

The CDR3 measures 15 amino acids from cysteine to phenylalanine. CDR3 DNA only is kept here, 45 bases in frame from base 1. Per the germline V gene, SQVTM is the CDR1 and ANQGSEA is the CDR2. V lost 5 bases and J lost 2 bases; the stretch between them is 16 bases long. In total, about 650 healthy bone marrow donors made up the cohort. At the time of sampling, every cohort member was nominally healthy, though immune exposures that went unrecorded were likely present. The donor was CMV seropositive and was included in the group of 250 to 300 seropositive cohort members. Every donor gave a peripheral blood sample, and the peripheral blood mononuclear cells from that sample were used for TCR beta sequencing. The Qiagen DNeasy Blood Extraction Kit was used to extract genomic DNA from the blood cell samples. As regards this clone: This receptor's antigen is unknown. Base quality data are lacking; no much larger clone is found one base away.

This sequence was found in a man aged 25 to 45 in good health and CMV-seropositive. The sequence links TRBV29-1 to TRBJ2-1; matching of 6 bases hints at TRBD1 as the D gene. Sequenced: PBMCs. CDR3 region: CSVTGSSGTYNEQFF. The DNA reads TGCAGCGTTACAGGGTCCTCCGGGACCTACAATGAGCAGTTCTTC.